This T cell receptor (beta chain) was found in a study of T cell responses to AZD1222 COVID-19 vaccine. Study context: Second-dose timings of about 4 or about 12 weeks were pooled.

Only in-frame clones appear in the TCRdb table, and some are missing; sequencing was by immunoSEQ multiplex PCR. This repertoire shows roughly 96,000 clones, over 75% found once; its top ten account for 2.5% to 3.5%. Findings of the study overall: Baseline serostatus was positive in only six AZD1222 recipients.

On this clone: Antigen: not known.

Germline V gene lookup returns CDR1 MNHEY and CDR2 SMNVEV (reference sequence). The trim removed 3 bases at V and 5 bases at J, leaving 1 base unmatched. The CDR3 is 13 amino acids. The input for sequencing was peripheral blood, taken on day 0 of AZD1222 vaccination. The TCR comes from an adult in good health. This chain links TRBV27 with TRBJ1-5; 7 bases match TRBD1. This CDR3 is CASSFDRDQPQHF. The CDR3, as DNA: TGTGCCAGCAGTTTCGACAGGGATCAGCCCCAGCATTTT.